These 22 T cell receptor beta chains were all obtained from the same sample, sequenced in a study of CD4+ T cells in melanoma. Measured with immunoSEQ multiplex PCR; TCRdb has only the in-frame clones, and not every one. The sample has some 19,000 clones; around four fifths are singletons. These receptors were obtained from a human donor with melanoma.

The chain couples TRBV7-2 to TRBJ2-1, with D unresolved. CDR1 and CDR2 from the germline V gene are SGHTA and FQGNSA. The CDR3 extends over 13 amino acids. V lost 5 bases to trimming and J lost 7 bases, with 12 bases between them. The CDR3 region is CASSPRTRNEQFF. CDR3 nucleotides: TGTGCCAGCAGCCCCCGAACAAGGAATGAGCAGTTCTTC.

This chain connects TRBV7-9 to TRBJ2-5; tentatively, D is TRBD2 (6 bases). Trimming stripped 5 bases from V and 5 bases from J, with 15 bases between. In germline, CDR1 is SEHNR, CDR2 FQNEAQ (reference sequence). The CDR3 spans 14 residues. The CDR3 bases are TGTGCCAGCAGCCCAAGAGCGGGCCGGGAGACCCAGTACTTC. Translated: CASSPRAGRETQYF.

This chain uses TRBV6-6 with TRBJ2-3; D may be TRBD2 (7 bases). V was shortened by 5 bases and J by 0 bases, with 9 bases between the two germline ends. Germline V gene lookup returns CDR1 MNHNY and CDR2 SVGAGI (reference sequence). The CDR3 extends over 14 amino acids. CDR3 residues: CASSRGASTDTQYF. The CDR3, as DNA: TGTGCCAGCAGTCGGGGGGCTAGCACAGATACGCAGTATTTT.

This clone showed up just a few times. The rearrangement links TRBV29-1 to TRBJ1-2; weak D call: TRBD1 (6 bases). V gave up 5 bases and J gave up 8 bases, with 18 bases separating them. CDR1 is SQVTM, CDR2 ANQGSEA, per germline. The CDR3 runs to 13 residues. Written as DNA, the CDR3 is TGCAGCGTTCCCGAGGGGGGCCTAGGCGGCTACACCTTC. This sequence encodes CSVPEGGLGGYTF.

This chain uses TRBV7-8 with TRBJ2-1; TRBD1 is a possible D gene (6 bases). The germline V and J ends were trimmed by 6 bases and 0 bases, with 12 bases remaining between them. Germline V gene lookup returns CDR1 SGHVS and CDR2 FQNEAQ. The CDR3 is 15 amino acids. CDR3 in DNA: TGTGCCAGCAGTCCTGGGGGCTACTCCTACAATGAGCAGTTCTTC. It translates to CASSPGGYSYNEQFF. Complete variable domain (other parts from reference TRBV7-8 and TRBJ2-1): GAGVSQSPRYKVAKRGQDVALRCDPISGHVSLFWYQQALGQGPEFLTYFQNEAQLDKSGLPSDRFFAERPEGSVSTLKIQRTQQEDSAVYLCASSPGGYSYNEQFFGPGTRLTVL.

This chain connects TRBV9 to TRBJ1-2, with TRBD1 as a possible D gene (5 bases). This CDR3 is 11 amino acids long. V was clipped by 4 bases and J by 7 bases, with 8 bases between them. Germline CDR1 SGDLS, CDR2 YYNGEE. The CDR3 reads CASSSRGGYTF. The CDR3 DNA reads as TGTGCCAGCAGCTCGAGGGGTGGCTACACCTTC.

This chain connects TRBV11-2 to TRBJ1-3, with D tentatively TRBD1 (5 bases). V was shortened by 0 bases and J by 1 base, with 13 bases between the two germline ends. The germline CDR1 and CDR2 sequences are SGHAT and FQNNGV. The CDR3 loop spans 17 amino acids. CDR3 protein: CASSLDGARGSGNTIYF. The DNA of the CDR3 is TGTGCCAGCAGCTTAGATGGAGCTAGGGGATCTGGAAACACCATATATTTT.

The CDR3 sequence is CASSIYRETGELFF. CDR3 nucleotide sequence: TGCGCCAGCAGCATTTACAGGGAGACCGGGGAGCTGTTTTTT. V is TRBV5-1 and J is TRBJ2-2, with D possibly matching TRBD1 (6 bases). Germline CDR1 and CDR2: SGHRS and YFSETQ. V was trimmed by 4 bases and J by 5 bases, leaving 12 bases between them. The CDR3 has 14 amino acids.

The J gene is TRBJ1-4, the V gene TRBV29-1, with D tentatively TRBD1 (5 bases). Germline V gene lookup returns CDR1 SQVTM and CDR2 ANQGSEA. The CDR3 covers 13 residues. V was pared by 6 bases and J by 7 bases, with 15 bases between. CDR3 protein: CSVQAGFGEKLFF. Here the CDR3 DNA reads TGCAGCGTACAGGCGGGGTTCGGTGAAAAACTGTTTTTT.

This chain joins TRBV19 and TRBJ1-2; D is perhaps TRBD1 (5 bases). V lost 5 bases to trimming and J lost 2 bases, with 9 bases between them. Germline CDR1 LNHDA, CDR2 SQIVND (reference sequence). The CDR3 extends over 13 amino acids. The CDR3 spells CASSFAGNYGYTF. CDR3 bases: TGTGCCAGTAGTTTCGCAGGGAACTATGGCTACACCTTC.

The rearrangement uses TRBV2 and TRBJ2-7, with a weak D call TRBD1 (5 bases). V was shortened by 4 bases and J by 6 bases, with 25 bases between the two germline ends. CDR1 and CDR2 from the germline V gene are SNHLY and FYNNEI. This CDR3 region has 17 residues. CDR3 DNA: TGTGCCAGCAGTGGAGTTCAGGGTCGAAATGTGCTAGGCGAGCAGTACTTC. Amino acids: CASSGVQGRNVLGEQYF.

The chain has TRBV19 and TRBJ1-1; D not certain. In germline, CDR1 is LNHDA, CDR2 SQIVND (reference sequence). There are 13 residues in the CDR3. Trimming removed 0 bases from V and 7 bases from J, with 9 bases in between. The CDR3 region has the DNA TGTGCCAGTAGTATAGATCTTCCCCTTGAAGCTTTCTTT. It encodes CASSIDLPLEAFF.

This clone appeared once. J is TRBJ1-2 and V is TRBV7-9; 9 bases line up with TRBD1. CDR1 is SEHNR and CDR2 is FQNEAQ in the germline V gene (reference sequence). Trimming cost V 5 bases and J 8 bases; bases outside gene matches: 9. The CDR3 extends over 14 amino acids. The CDR3 DNA reads TGTGCCAGCAGCCCTCACAGGGGGCTAGAGGGCTACACCTTC. It translates to CASSPHRGLEGYTF.

Points on this clone: Additional DNA sequences in this sample encode the identical CDR3. The chain carries TRBV5-4 and TRBJ2-5; TRBD2 aligns across 7 bases. This CDR3 contains 14 residues. Germline V lookup: CDR1 SGHNT, CDR2 YYREEE (reference sequence). V lost 4 bases, J lost 4 bases, and 7 bases stayed unmatched. The CDR3 DNA is TGTGCCAGCAGCCTGGCGGGGGTTGGAGAGACCCAGTACTTC. Its translation: CASSLAGVGETQYF.

The chain links TRBV27 to TRBJ2-2; 7 positions agree with TRBD1. Germline V lookup: CDR1 MNHEY, CDR2 SMNVEV (reference sequence). The CDR3 runs 16 residues. The J segment lost 2 bases and the V segment lost 5 bases, leaving 8 bases of the junction unmatched. In nucleotides, the CDR3 is TGTGCCAGCAGTCCAAAGGGGGCCGATAACACCGGGGAGCTGTTTTTT. Translated, it gives CASSPKGADNTGELFF.

This chain joins TRBV9 and TRBJ2-1; no clear D. The V and J ends lost 0 bases and 5 bases respectively, with 3 bases between them. Germline CDR1 SGDLS, CDR2 YYNGEE. The CDR3 runs 12 residues. Here the CDR3 DNA reads TGTGCCAGCAGCGTAGACCACAATGAGCAGTTCTTC. This translates into CASSVDHNEQFF. Full variable domain (rest looked up from reference TRBV9 and TRBJ2-1): DSGVTQTPKHLITATGQRVTLRCSPRSGDLSVYWYQQSLDQGLQFLIQYYNGEERAKGNILERFSAQQFPDLHSELNLSSLELGDSALYFCASSVDHNEQFFGPGTRLTVL.

Comments on this clone: Mismatch with germline at one junction end may stem from a read error. V is TRBV7-2 and J is TRBJ2-5, with TRBD2 as a possible D gene (6 bases). Germline lookup yields CDR1 SGHTA and CDR2 FQGNSA. CDR3 length: 15 residues. The CDR3: CVSSLQYGAGETQYF. The DNA of the CDR3 is TGTGTCAGCAGCTTGCAGTACGGGGCGGGGGAGACCCAGTACTTC. The complete variable domain, with remaining parts taken from reference TRBV7-2 and TRBJ2-5, reads GAGVSQSPSNKVTEKGKDVELRCDPISGHTALYWYRQSLGQGLEFLIYFQGNSAPDKSGLPSDRFSAERTGGSVSTLTIQRTQQEDSAVYLCVSSLQYGAGETQYFGPGTRLLVL.

J is TRBJ1-5 and V is TRBV7-2, with TRBD1 matching 7 bases. This CDR3 has 15 amino acids. The germline CDR1 and CDR2 sequences are SGHTA and FQGNSA. J lost 2 bases, V lost 3 bases, and 4 bases had no gene match. CDR3 DNA: TGTGCCAGCAGCTTTAGGGGGCTAGGCAATCAGCCCCAGCATTTT. This gives the protein CASSFRGLGNQPQHF.

This rearrangement joins TRBV6-5 to TRBJ2-3; no clear D. The CDR3 consists of 14 residues. Trimming stripped 0 bases from V and 8 bases from J, with 12 bases between. Germline loops: CDR1 MNHEY, CDR2 SVGAGI. CDR3 protein: CASSYSKFSGTQYF. For the CDR3, the DNA is TGTGCCAGCAGTTACTCGAAGTTTTCCGGTACGCAGTATTTT.

The chain recombines TRBV5-1 with TRBJ1-4, with TRBD1 matching over 7 bases. This CDR3 comprises 15 residues. Germline V gives CDR1 SGHRS, CDR2 YFSETQ. Trimming cost V 2 bases and J 5 bases; bases outside gene matches: 6. CDR3 residues: CASSFRQGANEKLFF. CDR3 DNA: TGCGCCAGCAGCTTCAGACAGGGAGCGAATGAAAAACTGTTTTTT.

V and J are TRBV2 and TRBJ2-1; 8 nucleotides agree with TRBD2. V shed 4 bases and J 2 bases; nucleotides not matched to a gene: 4. The CDR3 runs to 15 residues. Germline V gene data show CDR1 as SNHLY and CDR2 as FYNNEI. The CDR3 region has the DNA TGTGCCAGCAGTGCTCGGGGGGGGGCCTACAATGAGCAGTTCTTC. Protein: CASSARGGAYNEQFF.

The genes are TRBV7-6 and TRBJ2-2, with D possibly TRBD2 on 6 matching bases. CDR3 length: 15 residues. The V gene lost 2 bases and the J gene lost 5 bases, with 12 bases spanning the gap. The germline V gene encodes CDR1 SGHVS and CDR2 FNYEAQ. The CDR3 protein is CASSLIQGGTGELFF. The CDR3 DNA reads as TGTGCCAGCAGCTTAATCCAGGGAGGTACCGGGGAGCTGTTTTTT. Full variable domain (rest looked up from reference TRBV7-6 and TRBJ2-2): GAGVSQSPRYKVTKRGQDVALRCDPISGHVSLYWYRQALGQGPEFLTYFNYEAQQDKSGLPNDRFSAERPEGSISTLTIQRTEQRDSAMYRCASSLIQGGTGELFFGEGSRLTVL.